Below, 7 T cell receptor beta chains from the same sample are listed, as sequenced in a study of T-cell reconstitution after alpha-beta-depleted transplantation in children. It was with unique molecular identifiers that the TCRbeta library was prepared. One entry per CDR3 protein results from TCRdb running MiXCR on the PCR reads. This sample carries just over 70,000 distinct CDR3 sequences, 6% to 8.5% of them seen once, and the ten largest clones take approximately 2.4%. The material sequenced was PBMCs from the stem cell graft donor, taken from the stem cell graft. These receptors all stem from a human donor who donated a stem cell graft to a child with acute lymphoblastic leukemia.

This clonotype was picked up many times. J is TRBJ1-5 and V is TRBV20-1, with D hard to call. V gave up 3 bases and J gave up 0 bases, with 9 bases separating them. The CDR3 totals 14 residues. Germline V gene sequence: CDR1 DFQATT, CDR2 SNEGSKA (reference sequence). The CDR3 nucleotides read TGCAGTGCTAGGGCGGATTATAGCAATCAGCCCCAGCATTTT. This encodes CSARADYSNQPQHF.

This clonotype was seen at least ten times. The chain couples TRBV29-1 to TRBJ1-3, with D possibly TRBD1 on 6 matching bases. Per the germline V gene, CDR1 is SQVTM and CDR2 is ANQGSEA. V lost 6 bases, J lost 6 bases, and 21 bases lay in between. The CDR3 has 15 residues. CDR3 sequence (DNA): TGCAGCGTCGCCGACACCTCGGACAGAGCAAACACCATATATTTT. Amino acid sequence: CSVADTSDRANTIYF. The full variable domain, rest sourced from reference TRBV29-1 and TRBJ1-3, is SAVISQKPSRDICQRGTSLTIQCQVDSQVTMMFWYRQQPGQSLTLIATANQGSEATYESGFVIDKFPISRPNLTFSTLTVSNMSPEDSSIYLCSVADTSDRANTIYFGEGSWLTVV.

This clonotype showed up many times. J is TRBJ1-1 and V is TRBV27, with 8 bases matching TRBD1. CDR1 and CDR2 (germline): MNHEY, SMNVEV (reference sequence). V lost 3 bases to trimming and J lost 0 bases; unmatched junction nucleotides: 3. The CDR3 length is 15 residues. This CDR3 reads CASSFGTGLNTEAFF. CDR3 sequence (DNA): TGTGCCAGCAGTTTCGGGACAGGATTGAACACTGAAGCTTTCTTT.

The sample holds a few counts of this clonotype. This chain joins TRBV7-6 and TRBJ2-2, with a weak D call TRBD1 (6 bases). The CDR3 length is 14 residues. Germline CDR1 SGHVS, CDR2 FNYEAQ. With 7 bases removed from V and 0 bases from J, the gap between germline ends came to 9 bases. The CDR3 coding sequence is TGTGCCAGCATGGACAGCGCGAACACCGGGGAGCTGTTTTTT. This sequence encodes CASMDSANTGELFF.

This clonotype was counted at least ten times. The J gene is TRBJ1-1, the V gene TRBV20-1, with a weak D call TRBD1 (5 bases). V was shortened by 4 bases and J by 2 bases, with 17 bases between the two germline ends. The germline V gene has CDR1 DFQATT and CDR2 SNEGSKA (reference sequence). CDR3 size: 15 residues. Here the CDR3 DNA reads TGCAGTGCTAATACCGGGACCGGGTTAAACACTGAAGCTTTCTTT. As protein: CSANTGTGLNTEAFF.

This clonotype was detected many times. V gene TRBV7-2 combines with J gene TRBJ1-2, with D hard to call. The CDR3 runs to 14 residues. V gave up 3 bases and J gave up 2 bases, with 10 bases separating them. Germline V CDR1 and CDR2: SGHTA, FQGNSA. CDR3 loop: CASSLEEGNYGYTF. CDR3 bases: TGTGCCAGCAGCTTGGAAGAGGGAAACTATGGCTACACCTTC.

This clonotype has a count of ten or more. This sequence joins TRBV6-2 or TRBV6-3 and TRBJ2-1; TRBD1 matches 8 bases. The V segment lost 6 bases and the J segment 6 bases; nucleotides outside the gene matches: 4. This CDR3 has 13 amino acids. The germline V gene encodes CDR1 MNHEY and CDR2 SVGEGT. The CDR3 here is CASSIRGPNEQFF. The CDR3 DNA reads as TGTGCCAGCAGCATCAGGGGGCCCAATGAGCAGTTCTTC.